One and the same sample provided the 23 T cell receptor beta chains below, sequenced in a study of early T cells in non-severe SARS-CoV-2 infection. From the 5' RACE reads, TCRdb called clonotypes with MiXCR, one entry per CDR3 protein. The table shows about 46,000 distinct CDR3 sequences, with about 5.2% occurring only once. This material consisted of whole blood, taken at baseline. All receptors come from an adult who was a healthcare worker with PCR-confirmed SARS-CoV-2 infection or an uninfected control (not recorded which).

This clonotype was seen repeatedly, ten times or more. The chain has TRBV27 and TRBJ2-2; TRBD2 matches at 11 bases. V was pared by 5 bases and J by 7 bases, with 6 bases of the junction left unmatched. The germline V gene has CDR1 MNHEY and CDR2 SMNVEV (reference sequence). The CDR3 length is 15 residues. In DNA, the CDR3 is TGTGCCAGCAGTATACTAGCGGGAGCCGTCGGGGAGCTGTTTTTT. It yields the protein CASSILAGAVGELFF.

This clonotype has ten or more counts. The chain carries TRBV5-6 and TRBJ2-3; 10 positions agree with TRBD2. The CDR3 contains 16 residues. Germline values: CDR1 SGHDT, CDR2 YYEEEE. The V and J ends lost 4 bases and 1 base, in that order; junction bases with no gene match: 6. The CDR3 loop is CASSLLGTSGTDTQYF. The CDR3 coding sequence is TGTGCCAGCAGCCTGCTCGGGACTAGCGGCACAGATACGCAGTATTTT.

This clonotype showed up many times. This chain joins TRBV7-8 and TRBJ1-5; D remains unclear. The CDR3 is made up of 15 amino acids. Germline lookup yields CDR1 SGHVS and CDR2 FQNEAQ. Trimming removed 5 bases at V and 2 bases at J, with 13 bases between. The CDR3 sequence: CASSVTQARNQPQHF. The CDR3 bases are TGTGCCAGCAGCGTTACTCAAGCACGCAATCAGCCCCAGCATTTT. The full variable domain, in which reference TRBV7-8 and TRBJ1-5 provide the parts outside the CDR3, is GAGVSQSPRYKVAKRGQDVALRCDPISGHVSLFWYQQALGQGPEFLTYFQNEAQLDKSGLPSDRFFAERPEGSVSTLKIQRTQQEDSAVYLCASSVTQARNQPQHFGDGTRLSIL.

This clonotype was detected many times. V and J are TRBV19 and TRBJ2-1; 7 nucleotides match TRBD2. V trimming: 5 bases; J trimming: 7 bases; junction bases outside the gene matches: 17. The CDR3 is 17 residues long. CDR1 and CDR2 (germline): LNHDA, SQIVND (reference sequence). This CDR3 reads CASSFLPGLAAGNEQFF. The CDR3 DNA is TGTGCCAGTAGTTTTCTCCCGGGCCTAGCGGCTGGGAATGAGCAGTTCTTC.

This clonotype has just a few counts. The rearrangement uses TRBV28 and TRBJ1-1; possibly TRBD1 for D (5 bases). Trimming shortened V by 3 bases and J by 1 base, and 15 bases separated the two germline ends. The CDR3 extends over 16 amino acids. Germline CDR1 MDHEN, CDR2 SYDVKM. CDR3 sequence reads: CASSFFGAGGNTEAFF. The CDR3 DNA sequence: TGTGCCAGCAGTTTTTTCGGGGCAGGAGGGAACACTGAAGCTTTCTTT.

This clonotype was recorded many times. The CDR3, as DNA: TGTGCCACCAGTGACAATCCGCGGGAAAACTACAATGAGCAGTTCTTC. Its translation is CATSDNPRENYNEQFF. The genes are TRBV24-1 and TRBJ2-1, with a tentative D call TRBD2 (6 bases). The germline gives CDR1 KGHDR, CDR2 SFDVKD. V was pared by 4 bases and J by 3 bases, with 15 bases between. CDR3 length: 16 residues.

This clonotype appeared many times. The chain uses TRBV20-1 and TRBJ1-1; D not certain. Trimming stripped 3 bases from V and 1 base from J, with 6 bases between. The CDR3 consists of 12 residues. Germline-derived CDR1 and CDR2 are DFQATT and SNEGSKA (reference sequence). As DNA, the CDR3 is TGCAGTGCTAGGCCCGGGAACACTGAAGCTTTCTTT. Protein sequence: CSARPGNTEAFF.

The V gene is TRBV5-1, the J gene TRBJ2-5, with 9 bases lining up with TRBD2. The V gene's germline CDR1 is SGHRS and CDR2 YFSETQ. Losses at the gene ends were 4 bases for V and 7 bases for J; bases not matched to a gene: 8. CDR3 length: 14 residues. The CDR3 DNA is TGCGCCAGCAGCCGACTAGCGGCACAGGGGACCCAGTACTTC. Amino acid sequence: CASSRLAAQGTQYF.

This clonotype was recorded a few times. This chain connects TRBV5-1 to TRBJ2-7; 13 bases fit TRBD2. The CDR3 spans 15 residues. Germline V gene lookup returns CDR1 SGHRS and CDR2 YFSETQ. Trimming at V came to 3 bases and at J to 3 bases, leaving 3 bases not matched to a gene. CDR3 bases: TGCGCCAGCAGCTCAGGACTAGCGGGAGTCTACGAGCAGTACTTC. Protein sequence: CASSSGLAGVYEQYF. The full variable domain, rest sourced from reference TRBV5-1 and TRBJ2-7, is KAGVTQTPRYLIKTRGQQVTLSCSPISGHRSVSWYQQTPGQGLQFLFEYFSETQRNKGNFPGRFSGRQFSNSRSEMNVSTLELGDSALYLCASSSGLAGVYEQYFGPGTRLTVT.

The table lists this clonotype with many counts. V and J are TRBV7-2 and TRBJ2-1; possible D gene TRBD2, 6 bases. The CDR3 runs to 15 residues. Germline assignment: CDR1 SGHTA and CDR2 FQGNSA. Trimming cost V 0 bases and J 6 bases, with 12 bases left between them. The CDR3 reads CASSLARERSNEQFF. Here the CDR3 DNA reads TGTGCCAGCAGCTTAGCTCGGGAGAGGTCCAATGAGCAGTTCTTC.

In its sample, this clonotype was seen many times. The V gene is TRBV7-9, the J gene TRBJ1-1; D remains unclear. Trimming took off 1 base at V and 6 bases at J, with 9 bases between the two ends. Germline CDR1 reads SEHNR; CDR2 reads FQNEAQ (reference sequence). The CDR3 loop spans 13 amino acids. The CDR3 DNA reads TGTGCCAGCAGCTTAGTCCTCTTCCCTGAAGCTTTCTTT. Its translation: CASSLVLFPEAFF.

This clonotype has more than one count but fewer than ten. The V call is TRBV10-3, the J call TRBJ2-5; D possibly corresponds to TRBD2 (6 bases). The CDR3 loop spans 13 amino acids. Trimming removed 4 bases at V and 5 bases at J, with 11 bases between. Germline CDR1 reads ENHRY; CDR2 reads SYGVKD. The CDR3 DNA sequence: TGTGCCATCAGTGGGAGGGCCGGGGAGACCCAGTACTTC. Amino acid sequence: CAISGRAGETQYF.

This clonotype is deemed large. The V and J genes are TRBV27 and TRBJ2-1; D is uncertain. V dropped 6 bases and J dropped 0 bases, with 9 bases sitting between them. This CDR3 spans 14 amino acids. CDR1 is MNHEY and CDR2 is SMNVEV in the germline V gene (reference sequence). This chain's CDR3 is CASRKVSSYNEQFF. The CDR3 DNA sequence: TGTGCCAGCAGAAAAGTTAGCTCCTACAATGAGCAGTTCTTC.

This clonotype was observed at least ten times. J is TRBJ1-5 and V is TRBV12-3 or TRBV12-4; D gene uncertain. V dropped 6 bases and J dropped 12 bases, with 12 bases sitting between them. The length of the CDR3 is 11 residues. The CDR3 DNA reads as TGTGCCAGCAGCGCAGATCGGCTCCAGCATTTT. Translated, it gives CASSADRLQHF.

This chain joins TRBV3-2 and TRBJ1-2; the table names TRBD1, a call not compared with the DNA. TRBV3-2 is recorded as a pseudogene. The CDR3 extends over 13 amino acids. The CDR3 region is CASSQVGHEGYTF. The CDR3 nucleotides read TGTGCCAGCAGCCAAGTTGGACATGAAGGCTACACCTTC.

This chain connects TRBV4-1 to TRBJ2-1; 7 positions match TRBD2. This CDR3 region has 15 residues. V shed 3 bases and J 2 bases; nucleotides not matched to a gene: 4. Germline V gene sequence: CDR1 MGHRA, CDR2 YSYEKL. CDR3 sequence (DNA): TGCGCCAGCAGCCAGCTTCTAGCGGCCTACAATGAGCAGTTCTTC. Translating gives CASSQLLAAYNEQFF.

This clonotype was observed many times. The chain links TRBV12-2 to TRBJ1-5; the D call in the table, TRBD1, was not verified against the DNA. TRBV12-2 is recorded as a pseudogene. The CDR3 spans 15 residues. The CDR3 loop is CASRFLSQKGQPQHF. DNA of the CDR3: TGTGCAAGTCGCTTTCTGTCACAGAAAGGACAGCCCCAGCATTTT.

A few counts support this clonotype. The chain uses TRBV18 and TRBJ1-5; D is ambiguous. Trimming took off 3 bases at V and 0 bases at J, with 12 bases between the two ends. This CDR3 spans 16 amino acids. CDR1 and CDR2 from the germline V gene are KGHSH and LQKENI. This CDR3 is CASSPFRTDSNQPQHF. The CDR3 nucleotides are TGTGCCAGCTCACCTTTTAGGACGGATAGCAATCAGCCCCAGCATTTT.

J is TRBJ2-5 and V is TRBV18; D unresolved. The CDR3 has 12 amino acids. V dropped 6 bases and J dropped 3 bases, with 8 bases sitting between them. Germline loops: CDR1 KGHSH, CDR2 LQKENI. The CDR3 sequence is CASSHGEETQYF. CDR3 bases: TGTGCCAGCTCCCACGGCGAAGAGACCCAGTACTTC. Drawing the rest from reference TRBV18 and TRBJ2-5, the complete variable domain is NAGVMQNPRHLVRRRGQEARLRCSPMKGHSHVYWYRQLPEEGLKFMVYLQKENIIDESGMPKERFSAEFPKEGPSILRIQQVVRGDSAAYFCASSHGEETQYFGPGTRLLVL.

In this sample, this clonotype turned up many times. This rearrangement joins TRBV7-2 to TRBJ2-7; 9 positions match TRBD2. CDR1 is SGHTA, CDR2 FQGNSA, per germline. V shed 8 bases, J shed 2 bases, and the junction held 7 bases outside the gene matches. The CDR3 is 14 amino acids. The CDR3 region has the DNA TGTGCCAGCGGAGTGGCTAGCGGGGCCTACGAGCAGTACTTC. It specifies CASGVASGAYEQYF. Combining the CDR3 with reference TRBV7-2 and TRBJ2-7 gives the whole variable domain GAGVSQSPSNKVTEKGKDVELRCDPISGHTALYWYRQSLGQGLEFLIYFQGNSAPDKSGLPSDRFSAERTGGSVSTLTIQRTQQEDSAVYLCASGVASGAYEQYFGPGTRLTVT.

This clonotype occurred many times. The rearrangement uses TRBV7-6 and TRBJ2-2; unclear D gene. This CDR3 spans 12 amino acids. Germline V CDR1 and CDR2: SGHVS, FNYEAQ. V gave up 5 bases and J gave up 5 bases, with 6 bases separating them. CDR3 amino acids: CASSPRTGELFF. CDR3 nucleotide sequence: TGTGCCAGCAGCCCGCGGACCGGGGAGCTGTTTTTT.

This clonotype was detected ten times or more. The rearrangement links TRBV28 to TRBJ1-4; a weak D match, TRBD1 (6 bases). The CDR3 contains 13 residues. Deletions cut 6 bases from V and 7 bases from J, with 12 bases between. Germline CDR1 and CDR2: MDHEN and SYDVKM. CDR3 nucleotides: TGTGCCAGCAGCCAGGGGATCGGTGAAAAACTGTTTTTT. Amino acid sequence: CASSQGIGEKLFF. Full variable domain (rest looked up from reference TRBV28 and TRBJ1-4): DVKVTQSSRYLVKRTGEKVFLECVQDMDHENMFWYRQDPGLGLRLIYFSYDVKMKEKGDIPEGYSVSREKKERFSLILESASTNQTSMYLCASSQGIGEKLFFGSGTQLSVL.

This clonotype showed up many times. The CDR3 loop reads CASSQGPGDRMNTEAFF. CDR3 nucleotides: TGTGCCAGCAGCCAAGGCCCCGGAGACAGGATGAACACTGAAGCTTTCTTT. The V and J genes are TRBV3-1 and TRBJ1-1; D is perhaps TRBD1 (6 bases). The CDR3 has 17 amino acids. Trimming took 1 base from V and 0 from J, leaving 15 bases between them. CDR1 and CDR2 from the germline V gene are LGHDT and YNNKEL (reference sequence).